The sequence of this T cell receptor beta chain was determined in a study of blood T cell repertoires in COVID-19. Study summary: PBMCs, B-cell-depleted T cells, or T cells were the source of the cDNA or gDNA that made up the material.

Germline CDR1 and CDR2: SGHDT and YYEEEE. The V gene lost 3 bases and the J gene lost 7 bases, with 8 bases spanning the gap. The CDR3 length is 12 residues. In the authors' methods: Counts of nucleated cells, estimated from reference gene primer amplification, were obtained. Libraries were prepared by immunoSEQ multiplex PCR; TCRdb keeps only in-frame clonotypes and omits some of them. The D gene and trimming were derived from the DNA, and the V and J assignments and clone size from that table. This table has roughly 410,000 clones, about 89% appearing once. Concerning this clone itself: Other DNA sequences in the same sample also yield this CDR3.

This chain links TRBV5-6 with TRBJ1-5, with a weak D call TRBD1 (5 bases). This TCR derives from a man in his forties or fifties with acute or convalescent COVID-19. Material for sequencing was peripheral blood. CDR3 sequence reads: CASSSGSQPQHF. CDR3 DNA: TGTGCCAGCAGCTCAGGGTCCCAGCCCCAGCATTTT.